Listed below are T cell receptor beta chains from one sample, sequenced in a study of blood T cell repertoires in COVID-19. The table came from immunoSEQ multiplex PCR; TCRdb's copy has only in-frame clones and leaves some out. The sample yields tens of thousands of clones, roughly 90% seen once. Sequencing was performed on peripheral blood. These receptors were obtained from a woman older than 75 with COVID-19, enrolled during active disease. The CDR3 runs from the conserved cysteine through the conserved F or W. The D gene is left open where the match is weak. Clone size is given for some rows only: seen once, a few or many times, or a class if the clone is expanded.

size	D	V	J	DNA	CDR3
.	.	TRBV5-4	TRBJ2-7	TGTGCCAGCAGCCCGGACAGTAACTCCTACGAGCAGTACTTC	CASSPDSNSYEQYF
.	TRBD2	TRBV30	TRBJ2-1	TGTGCCTGGGCCACTAGCGGGGTCAATGAGCAGTTCTTC	CAWATSGVNEQFF
.	.	TRBV19	TRBJ1-2	TGTGCCAGTAGTATAGAGGCTGGAGGGATTAACTATGGCTACACCTTC	CASSIEAGGINYGYTF
.	TRBD2	TRBV6-2/TRBV6-3	TRBJ2-1	TGTGCCAGCAGTTCTCCTAGCGGGGAGCCCAGGAATGAGCAGTTCTTC	CASSSPSGEPRNEQFF
.	TRBD2	TRBV3-1/TRBV3-2	TRBJ2-1	TGTGCCAGCAGCCAAACCTCCGGGGGGGGGCGCTCCTACAATGAGCAGTTCTTC	CASSQTSGGGRSYNEQFF
.	TRBD2	TRBV7-2	TRBJ2-5	TGTGCCAGCAGCCGTGGGGGGGTCGGCCTTCAGGAGACCCAGTACTTC	CASSRGGVGLQETQYF
.	.	TRBV9	TRBJ2-1	TGTGCCAGCAGCACAAGGACAGATCACCTAGAGCAGTTCTTC	CASSTRTDHLEQFF
few	TRBD2	TRBV5-1	TRBJ2-2	TGCGCCAGCAGCTTGGACAGTCCGGGACTAGCGGGGGGGCCGAACACCGGGGAGCTGTTTTTT	CASSLDSPGLAGGPNTGELFF
.	.	TRBV10-3	TRBJ2-7	TGTGCCATCAGTGACCCCGCCCGGGTGGGGGCGAGGGAGCAGTACTTC	CAISDPARVGAREQYF
.	.	TRBV30	TRBJ1-1	TGTGCCTGGAGTGTCGAGTATGGGGAGCCGTGGGCTTTCTTT	CAWSVEYGEPWAFF
.	.	TRBV11-2	TRBJ2-7	TGTGCCAGCAGCTTAGATCGAACGGGAAGCTCCTACGAGCAGTACTTC	CASSLDRTGSSYEQYF
once	TRBD1	TRBV5-1	TRBJ1-1	TGCGCCAGCAGCTCAACCACAGGGGTTGGGATGAACACTGAAGCTTTCTTT	CASSSTTGVGMNTEAFF
.	.	TRBV5-4	TRBJ2-5	TGTGCCAGCAGCTTGCCCAAAGAGACCCAGTACTTC	CASSLPKETQYF
.	.	TRBV19	TRBJ1-1	TGTGCCAGTAGTATGACAGGTCTAAACACTGAAGCTTTCTTT	CASSMTGLNTEAFF
.	TRBD2	TRBV11-3	TRBJ2-2	TGTGCCAGCAGCTTAGAGAGGACTAGCGGGCCTGGTTTTACCCCCACCGGGGAGCTGTTTTTT	CASSLERTSGPGFTPTGELFF
.	TRBD2	TRBV11-3	TRBJ2-7	TGTGCCAGCAGCTTCGGCGGACTAGTGTATAACGAGCAGTACTTC	CASSFGGLVYNEQYF
.	.	TRBV11-2	TRBJ2-3	TGTGCCAGCAGCTTAGAGGGGGCTAGCCTTAGCACAGATACGCAGTATTTT	CASSLEGASLSTDTQYF
once	TRBD1	TRBV6-4	TRBJ1-2	TGTGCCAGCAGTGGGACAGGGTATGGCTACACCTTC	CASSGTGYGYTF
.	TRBD2	TRBV6-5	TRBJ2-5	TGTGCCAGCAGAAGCGGGGGTTTGGCGCAAGAGACCCAGTACTTC	CASRSGGLAQETQYF
.	.	TRBV29-1	TRBJ1-1	TGCAGCGTCGTCAGGGCCACTGAAGCTTTCTTT	CSVVRATEAFF
.	TRBD2	TRBV6-5	TRBJ2-7	TGTGCCAGCAGTACCGGGACTAGCGGGACCTACGAGCAGTACTTC	CASSTGTSGTYEQYF
.	.	TRBV4-1	TRBJ2-3	TGCGCCAGCAGCCAAGATCGGGGGGATACGCAGTATTTT	CASSQDRGDTQYF
once	TRBD1	TRBV5-6	TRBJ1-2	TGTGCCAGCAGCCCTAGACAGGGACTCGACTATGGCTACACCTTC	CASSPRQGLDYGYTF
.	TRBD1	TRBV4-1	TRBJ1-2	TGCGCCAGCAGCCATCCAGGGGGCTTAGGCTATGGCTACACCTTC	CASSHPGGLGYGYTF
.	TRBD1	TRBV29-1	TRBJ2-3	TGCAGCGTTACGGACAGGGCAGGAACAGATACGCAGTATTTT	CSVTDRAGTDTQYF
.	TRBD2	TRBV10-2	TRBJ2-1	TGCGCCAGCAGTGAGACAGCACTAGCGGGGGGGCCTTTTGAGCAGTTCTTC	CASSETALAGGPFEQFF
.	.	TRBV3-1/TRBV3-2	TRBJ2-1	TGTGCCAGCAGCCGGCTATCTCAGGGTGGCAATGAGCAGTTCTTC	CASSRLSQGGNEQFF
.	.	TRBV4-2	TRBJ1-6	TGTGCCAGCAGCCTGGAGGGGCCGGGGCCCGGTAATTCACCCCTCCACTTT	CASSLEGPGPGNSPLHF
.	.	TRBV13	TRBJ2-3	TGTGCCAGCAGCTTAGGGCGGGGAGATACGCAGTATTTT	CASSLGRGDTQYF
.	TRBD1	TRBV6-5	TRBJ1-2	TGTGCCAGCAGTCCACTCAGGGGGAAGAACTATGGCTACACCTTC	CASSPLRGKNYGYTF
.	.	TRBV3-1/TRBV3-2	TRBJ1-2	TGTGCCAGCAGCCAAAGGGGGTGGTATGGCTACACCTTC	CASSQRGWYGYTF
.	TRBD2	TRBV11-2	TRBJ2-1	TGTGCCAGCAGCATCCGGACTAGCGGGGGATGGAATGAGCAGTTCTTC	CASSIRTSGGWNEQFF
.	TRBD2	TRBV5-1	TRBJ2-7	TGCGCCAGCAGCCCGGGAGGGACCAGCTCCTACGAGCAGTACTTC	CASSPGGTSSYEQYF
.	TRBD2	TRBV6-8	TRBJ2-5	TGTGCCAGCAGACCCCATTTGGGCCGGGGGGGCCTTAAGGAGACCCAGTACTTC	CASRPHLGRGGLKETQYF
few	.	TRBV5-1	TRBJ2-6	TGCGCCAGCAGGGATCTGCGGAGCTCTGGGGCCAACGTCCTGACTTTC	CASRDLRSSGANVLTF
.	.	TRBV7-9	TRBJ1-1	TGTGCCAGCAGCCACCGACTTGTTAACACTGAAGCTTTCTTT	CASSHRLVNTEAFF
few	TRBD1	TRBV5-1	TRBJ1-1	TGCGCCAGCAGCTCCGTCCCGGGACAGGGGTGGAACACTGAAGCTTTCTTT	CASSSVPGQGWNTEAFF
.	TRBD1	TRBV12-5	TRBJ2-1	TGTGCTAGTGCCCCGGGACAGGGTACTTTCAATGAGCAGTTCTTC	CASAPGQGTFNEQFF
.	.	TRBV11-3	TRBJ2-1	TGTGCCAGCAGCGCTTCGACAGTGAGGAATGAGCAGTTCTTC	CASSASTVRNEQFF